This T cell receptor beta chain appears in the sequencing data of a study of cytomegalovirus exposure and HLA in healthy donors. Germline V gives CDR1 MDHEN, CDR2 SYDVKM. The V gene lost 2 bases and the J gene lost 1 base, with 6 bases spanning the gap. This CDR3 has 14 residues. PCR employed 60 Vbeta and 13 Jbeta primers. This table comes from immunoSEQ multiplex PCR, and its TCRdb copy is limited to in-frame clones, with some not included. The table records about 110,000 clones, around 73% of them present only once. Sequenced material: PBMCs. This chain links TRBV28 with TRBJ1-3; maybe TRBD1 (5 bases). This sequence was found in a man in his thirties or forties in good health and CMV-seronegative. CDR3 DNA: TGTGCCAGCAGTTTAGGGGGGTCTGGAAACACCATATATTTT. This sequence encodes CASSLGGSGNTIYF.